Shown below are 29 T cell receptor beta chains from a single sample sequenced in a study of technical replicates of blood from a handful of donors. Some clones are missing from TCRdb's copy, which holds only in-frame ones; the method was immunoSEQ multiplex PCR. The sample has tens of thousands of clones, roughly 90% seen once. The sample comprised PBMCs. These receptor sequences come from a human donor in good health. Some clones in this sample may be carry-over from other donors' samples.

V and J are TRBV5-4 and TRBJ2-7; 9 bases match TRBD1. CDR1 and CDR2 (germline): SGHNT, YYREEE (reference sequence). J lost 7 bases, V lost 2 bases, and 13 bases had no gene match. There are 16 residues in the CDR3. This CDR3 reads CASSFPGQGRLGEQYF. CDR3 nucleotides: TGTGCCAGCAGCTTTCCGGGACAGGGACGTCTGGGAGAGCAGTACTTC.

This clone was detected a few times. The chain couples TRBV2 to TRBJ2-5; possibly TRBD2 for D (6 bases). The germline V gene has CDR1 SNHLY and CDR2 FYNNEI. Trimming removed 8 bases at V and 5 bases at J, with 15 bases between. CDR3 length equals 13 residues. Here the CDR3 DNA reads TGTGCCAGCTCTGGGGGGTGGGGGGAGACCCAGTACTTC. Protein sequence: CASSGGWGETQYF.

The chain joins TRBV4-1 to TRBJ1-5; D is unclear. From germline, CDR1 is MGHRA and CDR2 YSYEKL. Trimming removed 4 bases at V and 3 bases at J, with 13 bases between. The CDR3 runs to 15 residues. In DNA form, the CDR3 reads TGCGCCAGCAGCCCCTCGGTCTCTGCCAATCAGCCCCAGCATTTT. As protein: CASSPSVSANQPQHF.

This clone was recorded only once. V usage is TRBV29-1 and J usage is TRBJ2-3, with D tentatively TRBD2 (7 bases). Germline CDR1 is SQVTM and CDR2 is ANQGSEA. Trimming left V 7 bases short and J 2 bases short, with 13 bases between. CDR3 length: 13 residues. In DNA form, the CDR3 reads TGCAGCGGGGATGGGGGGGCCACAGATACGCAGTATTTT. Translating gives CSGDGGATDTQYF.

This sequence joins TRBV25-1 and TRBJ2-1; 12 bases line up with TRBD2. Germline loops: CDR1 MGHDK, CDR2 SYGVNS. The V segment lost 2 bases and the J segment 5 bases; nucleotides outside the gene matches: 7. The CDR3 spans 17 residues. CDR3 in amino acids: CASSEPSGGGTNNEQFF. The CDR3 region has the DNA TGTGCCAGCAGTGAACCTAGCGGGGGGGGGACTAACAATGAGCAGTTCTTC.

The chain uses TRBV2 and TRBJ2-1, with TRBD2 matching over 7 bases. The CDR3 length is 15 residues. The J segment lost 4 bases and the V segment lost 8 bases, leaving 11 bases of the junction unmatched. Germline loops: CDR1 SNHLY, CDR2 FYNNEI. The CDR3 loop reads CASGPGGEHYNEQFF. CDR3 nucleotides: TGTGCCAGCGGTCCGGGAGGTGAACATTACAATGAGCAGTTCTTC.

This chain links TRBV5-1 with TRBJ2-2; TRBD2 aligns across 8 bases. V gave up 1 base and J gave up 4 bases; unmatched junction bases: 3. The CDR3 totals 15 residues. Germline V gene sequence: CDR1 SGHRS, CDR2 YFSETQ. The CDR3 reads CASSLTSGGTGELFF. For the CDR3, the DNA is TGCGCCAGCAGCTTGACTAGCGGAGGCACCGGGGAGCTGTTTTTT.

The CDR3 DNA sequence: TGTGCCAGCAGCCTCGGGACTAGCGTATCCTACGAGCAGTACTTC. It is translated as CASSLGTSVSYEQYF. V usage is TRBV7-9 and J usage is TRBJ2-7; TRBD2 matches at 10 bases. Losses at the gene ends were 5 bases for V and 1 base for J; bases not matched to a gene: 5. Germline assignment: CDR1 SEHNR and CDR2 FQNEAQ (reference sequence). The CDR3 consists of 15 residues.

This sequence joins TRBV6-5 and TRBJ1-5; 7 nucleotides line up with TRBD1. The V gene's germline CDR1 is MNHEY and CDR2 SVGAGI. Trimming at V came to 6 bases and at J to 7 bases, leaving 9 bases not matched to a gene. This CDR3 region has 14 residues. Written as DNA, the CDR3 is TGTGCCAGCAGCTCCCGGGACAGATGGCAGCCCCAGCATTTT. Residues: CASSSRDRWQPQHF.

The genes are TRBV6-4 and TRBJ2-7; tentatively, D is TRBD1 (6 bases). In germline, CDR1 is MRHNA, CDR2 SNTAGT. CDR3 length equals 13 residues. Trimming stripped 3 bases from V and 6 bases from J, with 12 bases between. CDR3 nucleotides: TGTGCCAGCAGTGATACTGAACAGGGCGAGCAGTACTTC. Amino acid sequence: CASSDTEQGEQYF.

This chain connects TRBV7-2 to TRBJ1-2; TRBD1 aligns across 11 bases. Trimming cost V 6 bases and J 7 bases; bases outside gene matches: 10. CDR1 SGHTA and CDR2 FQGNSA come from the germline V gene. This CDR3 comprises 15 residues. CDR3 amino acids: CASRPGTGGRFGYTF. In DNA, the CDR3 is TGTGCCAGCAGACCCGGGACAGGGGGTCGGTTTGGCTACACCTTC.

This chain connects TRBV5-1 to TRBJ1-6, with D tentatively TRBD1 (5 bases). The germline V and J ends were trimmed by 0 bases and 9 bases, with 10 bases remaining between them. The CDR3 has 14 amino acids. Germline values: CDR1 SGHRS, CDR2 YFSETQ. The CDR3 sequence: CASSLEPGFSPLHF. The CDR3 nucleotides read TGCGCCAGCAGCTTGGAGCCAGGGTTTTCACCCCTCCACTTT.

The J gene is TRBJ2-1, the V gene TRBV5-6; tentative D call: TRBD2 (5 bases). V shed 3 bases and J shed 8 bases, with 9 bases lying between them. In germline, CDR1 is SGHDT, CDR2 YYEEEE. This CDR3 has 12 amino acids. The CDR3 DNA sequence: TGTGCCAGCAGCTCGGACTGGTATGAGCAGTTCTTC. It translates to CASSSDWYEQFF.

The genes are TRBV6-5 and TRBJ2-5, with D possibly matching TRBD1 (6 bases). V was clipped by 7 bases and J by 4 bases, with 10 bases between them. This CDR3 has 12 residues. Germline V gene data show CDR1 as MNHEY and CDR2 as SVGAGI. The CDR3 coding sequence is TGTGCCAGCACAGGGACATCAGAGACCCAGTACTTC. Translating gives CASTGTSETQYF.

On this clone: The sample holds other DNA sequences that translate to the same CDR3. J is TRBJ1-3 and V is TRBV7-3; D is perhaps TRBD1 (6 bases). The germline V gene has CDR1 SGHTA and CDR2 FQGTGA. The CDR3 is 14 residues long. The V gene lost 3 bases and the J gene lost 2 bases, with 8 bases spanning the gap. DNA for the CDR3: TGTGCCAGCAGCTTGACAGGTGCTGGAAACACCATATATTTT. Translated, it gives CASSLTGAGNTIYF.

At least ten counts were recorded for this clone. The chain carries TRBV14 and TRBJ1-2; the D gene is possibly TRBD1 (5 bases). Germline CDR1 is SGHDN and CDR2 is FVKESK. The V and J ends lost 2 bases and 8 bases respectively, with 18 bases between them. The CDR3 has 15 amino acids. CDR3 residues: CASSQRGTSIQGYTF. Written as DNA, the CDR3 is TGTGCCAGCAGCCAAAGGGGTACGAGCATCCAAGGCTACACCTTC.

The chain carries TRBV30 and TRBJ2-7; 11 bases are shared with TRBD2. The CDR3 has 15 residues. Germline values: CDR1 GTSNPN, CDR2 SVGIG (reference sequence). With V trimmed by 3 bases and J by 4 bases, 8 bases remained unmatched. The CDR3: CAWRGTSGSRYEQYF. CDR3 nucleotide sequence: TGTGCCTGGAGAGGAACTAGCGGGAGTAGGTACGAGCAGTACTTC.

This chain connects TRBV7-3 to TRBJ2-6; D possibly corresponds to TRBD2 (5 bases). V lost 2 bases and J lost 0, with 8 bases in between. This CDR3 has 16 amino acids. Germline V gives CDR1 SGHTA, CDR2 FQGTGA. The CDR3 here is CASSLAGGSGANVLTF. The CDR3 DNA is TGTGCCAGCAGCTTAGCAGGAGGCTCTGGGGCCAACGTCCTGACTTTC.

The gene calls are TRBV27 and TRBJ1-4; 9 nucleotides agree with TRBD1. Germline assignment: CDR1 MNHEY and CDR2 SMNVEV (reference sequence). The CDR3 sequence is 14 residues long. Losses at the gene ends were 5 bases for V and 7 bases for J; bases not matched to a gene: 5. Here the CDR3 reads CASSQGTGREKLFF. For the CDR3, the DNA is TGTGCCAGCAGTCAAGGGACAGGGCGTGAAAAACTGTTTTTT.

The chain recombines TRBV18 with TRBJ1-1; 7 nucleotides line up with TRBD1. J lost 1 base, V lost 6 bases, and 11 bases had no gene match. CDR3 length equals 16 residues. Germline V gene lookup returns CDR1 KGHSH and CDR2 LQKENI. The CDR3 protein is CASSPQEGAPNTEAFF. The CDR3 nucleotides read TGTGCCAGCTCGCCCCAAGAGGGGGCACCGAACACTGAAGCTTTCTTT. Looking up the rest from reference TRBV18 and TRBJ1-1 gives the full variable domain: NAGVMQNPRHLVRRRGQEARLRCSPMKGHSHVYWYRQLPEEGLKFMVYLQKENIIDESGMPKERFSAEFPKEGPSILRIQQVVRGDSAAYFCASSPQEGAPNTEAFFGQGTRLTVV.

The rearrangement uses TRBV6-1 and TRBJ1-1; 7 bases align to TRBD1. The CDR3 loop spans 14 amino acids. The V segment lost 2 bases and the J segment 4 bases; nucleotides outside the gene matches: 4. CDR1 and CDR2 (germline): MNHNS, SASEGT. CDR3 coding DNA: TGTGCCAGCAGTGAACAACAGGGGACCACTGAAGCTTTCTTT. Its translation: CASSEQQGTTEAFF.

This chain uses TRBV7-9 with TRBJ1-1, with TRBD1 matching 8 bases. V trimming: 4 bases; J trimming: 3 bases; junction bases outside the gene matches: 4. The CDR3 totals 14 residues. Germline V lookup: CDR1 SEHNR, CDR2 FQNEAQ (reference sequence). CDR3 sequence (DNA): TGTGCCAGCAGCTGGACAGGGAGGGACACTGAAGCTTTCTTT. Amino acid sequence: CASSWTGRDTEAFF.

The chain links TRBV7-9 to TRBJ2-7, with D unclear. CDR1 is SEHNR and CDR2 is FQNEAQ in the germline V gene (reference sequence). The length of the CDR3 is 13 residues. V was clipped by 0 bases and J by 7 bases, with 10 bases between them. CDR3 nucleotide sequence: TGTGCCAGCAGCTTAGCCCTATCCGGGGAGCAGTACTTC. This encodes CASSLALSGEQYF.

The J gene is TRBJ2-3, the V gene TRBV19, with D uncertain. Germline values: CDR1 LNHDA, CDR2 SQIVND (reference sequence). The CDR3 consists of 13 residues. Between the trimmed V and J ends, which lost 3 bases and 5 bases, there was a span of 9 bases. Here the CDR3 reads CASSMYQEDTQYF. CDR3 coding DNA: TGTGCCAGTAGTATGTATCAGGAAGATACGCAGTATTTT.

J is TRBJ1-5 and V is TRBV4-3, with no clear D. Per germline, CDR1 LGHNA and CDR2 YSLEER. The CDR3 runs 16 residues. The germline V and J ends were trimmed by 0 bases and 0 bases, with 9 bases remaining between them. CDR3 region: CASSQDWQNSNQPQHF. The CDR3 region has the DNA TGCGCCAGCAGCCAAGATTGGCAGAATAGCAATCAGCCCCAGCATTTT.

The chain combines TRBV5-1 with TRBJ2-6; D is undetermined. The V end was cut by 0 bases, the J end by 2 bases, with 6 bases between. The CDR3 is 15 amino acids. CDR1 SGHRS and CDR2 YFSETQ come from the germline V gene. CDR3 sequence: CASSLVRTGANVLTF. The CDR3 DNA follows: TGCGCCAGCAGCTTGGTGAGAACTGGGGCCAACGTCCTGACTTTC.

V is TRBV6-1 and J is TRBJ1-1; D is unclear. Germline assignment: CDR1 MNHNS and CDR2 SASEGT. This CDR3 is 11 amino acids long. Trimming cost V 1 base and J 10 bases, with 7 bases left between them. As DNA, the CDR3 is TGTGCCAGCAGTGAAGTGAGGAGAGCTTTCTTT. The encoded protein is CASSEVRRAFF.

In DNA form, the CDR3 reads TGTGCCAGCGAAGCCCTCGGAGGCACCAAGGGGACCCAGTACTTC. Encoded protein: CASEALGGTKGTQYF. The chain carries TRBV7-2 and TRBJ2-5, with TRBD2 as a possible D gene (5 bases). Trimming cost V 8 bases and J 7 bases, with 23 bases left between them. The CDR3 contains 15 residues. The V gene's germline CDR1 is SGHTA and CDR2 FQGNSA.

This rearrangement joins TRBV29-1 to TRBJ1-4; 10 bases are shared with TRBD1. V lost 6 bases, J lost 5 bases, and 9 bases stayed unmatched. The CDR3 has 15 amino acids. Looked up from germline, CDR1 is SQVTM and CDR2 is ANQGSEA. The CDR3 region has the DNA TGCAGCGTGGGGACAGGGGAAGCCTGGAATGAAAAACTGTTTTTT. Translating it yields CSVGTGEAWNEKLFF.